One and the same sample provided the 18 T cell receptor beta chains below, sequenced in a study of identical twins. TCRdb itself ran the 5' RACE reads through MiXCR, one entry per CDR3 protein. Here the sample spans 1,800,000 or so distinct CDR3 sequences, around a third being singletons. The sequenced sample was cord blood. Receptor source: a newborn girl in good health.

This clonotype came up a few times. The CDR3 DNA reads TGTGCCAGCAGTTACTCGGACGGATCCTACGAGCAGTACTTC. It encodes CASSYSDGSYEQYF. This chain connects TRBV6-6 to TRBJ2-7; D gene unclear. Germline V gene sequence: CDR1 MNHNY, CDR2 SVGAGI (reference sequence). CDR3 size: 14 residues. Trimming pared 0 bases from V and 1 base from J, leaving 7 bases between.

This clonotype was counted only a few times. The chain has TRBV7-9 and TRBJ2-4, with 10 positions matching TRBD2. The CDR3 has 14 residues. The J segment lost 12 bases and the V segment lost 5 bases, leaving 10 bases of the junction unmatched. From germline, CDR1 is SEHNR and CDR2 FQNEAQ (reference sequence). CDR3 coding DNA: TGTGCCAGCAGCCCAGGACTAGCGGAGGGAAATCAGTACTTC. Amino acids: CASSPGLAEGNQYF.

V gene TRBV20-1 combines with J gene TRBJ2-3; 9 bases line up with TRBD2. V was clipped by 5 bases and J by 2 bases; unmatched bases: 5. This CDR3 has 14 amino acids. Germline loops: CDR1 DFQATT, CDR2 SNEGSKA (reference sequence). The CDR3 loop reads CSAELAGLTDTQYF. CDR3 nucleotides: TGCAGTGCTGAACTAGCGGGCCTCACAGATACGCAGTATTTT.

This clonotype was detected only a few times. The J gene is TRBJ2-5, the V gene TRBV11-2; TRBD1 matches at 9 bases. The DNA end favors TRBJ2-7, so the J call may be wrong. Germline V lookup: CDR1 SGHAT, CDR2 FQNNGV. The CDR3 has 14 amino acids. CDR3 loop: CASSRGQGSNEQYF. CDR3 nucleotide sequence: TGTGCCAGCAGCCGCGGACAGGGGAGCAACGAGCAGTACTTC.

This clonotype was observed a handful of times. The J gene is TRBJ1-1, the V gene TRBV14; possibly TRBD1 for D (6 bases). Per germline, CDR1 SGHDN and CDR2 FVKESK. The CDR3 spans 13 residues. V lost 6 bases and J lost 2, with 10 bases in between. The CDR3 nucleotides read TGTGCCAGCAGACAGGACAGAAACACTGAAGCTTTCTTT. This sequence encodes CASRQDRNTEAFF.

The chain couples TRBV20-1 to TRBJ1-2, with 9 bases identical to TRBD1. The CDR3 loop spans 12 amino acids. The trim removed 6 bases at V and 8 bases at J, leaving 7 bases unmatched. Germline CDR1 and CDR2: DFQATT and SNEGSKA (reference sequence). The CDR3 here is CSAGQGSDGYTF. The CDR3 nucleotides are TGCAGTGCGGGACAGGGAAGTGACGGCTACACCTTC.

This clonotype was seen more than once but under ten times. The chain is built from TRBV12-3 or TRBV12-4 and TRBJ2-7; D is uncertain. This CDR3 comprises 15 residues. Trimming removed 7 bases at V and 6 bases at J, with 22 bases between. The CDR3 here is CASTNLPQVGSEQYF. In DNA, the CDR3 is TGTGCCAGCACCAACCTCCCCCAGGTTGGGTCCGAGCAGTACTTC.

This clonotype has a count of ten or more. The chain uses TRBV6-6 and TRBJ2-7; D is uncertain. The V gene lost 2 bases and the J gene lost 3 bases, with 5 bases spanning the gap. The CDR3 is made up of 12 amino acids. The V gene's germline CDR1 is MNHNY and CDR2 SVGAGI (reference sequence). CDR3 nucleotide sequence: TGTGCCAGCAGTTACCCCTTCTACGAGCAGTACTTC. This codes for CASSYPFYEQYF.

The chain carries TRBV11-2 and TRBJ1-1; the D gene is possibly TRBD1 (5 bases). V was clipped by 8 bases and J by 11 bases, with 21 bases between them. CDR1 is SGHAT, CDR2 FQNNGV, per germline. The CDR3 is made up of 13 amino acids. This CDR3 reads CASERTGPPTAFF. The CDR3, as DNA: TGTGCCAGCGAAAGGACGGGGCCTCCTACCGCTTTCTTT.

This clonotype has more than one count but fewer than ten. J is TRBJ2-1 and V is TRBV29-1; D gene ambiguous. The CDR3 extends over 13 amino acids. Germline V gives CDR1 SQVTM, CDR2 ANQGSEA. V lost 7 bases and J 4 bases, leaving 14 bases between the germline ends. CDR3 coding DNA: TGCAGCGGGTGCAAGGCAAATTACAATGAGCAGTTCTTC. This codes for CSGCKANYNEQFF.

Details on this clonotype: Germline is not matched at one junction end, which may reflect a read error. This sequence joins TRBV2 and TRBJ2-4; 9 bases match TRBD2. Near its end, the DNA agrees better with TRBJ2-7, so the J call may be wrong. The CDR3 sequence is 15 residues long. In germline, CDR1 is SNHLY, CDR2 FYNNEI. The DNA of the CDR3 is TGTGCCAGCAGTGAAGGGACTAGCGTCTCCTGCGAGCAGTACTTC. Protein: CASSEGTSVSCEQYF.

This chain joins TRBV5-4 and TRBJ1-2; tentatively, D is TRBD1 (5 bases). V was cut by 5 bases and J by 8 bases, with 19 bases left in between. The length of the CDR3 is 14 residues. CDR1 SGHNT and CDR2 YYREEE come from the germline V gene (reference sequence). The CDR3 is CASRKDSFRSGYTF. Here the CDR3 DNA reads TGTGCCAGCAGGAAAGACAGCTTTCGGAGCGGCTACACCTTC.

In this sample, this clonotype turned up a few times. J is TRBJ2-7 and V is TRBV21-1. TRBV21-1 represents a pseudogene. There are 17 residues in the CDR3. CDR3: CASSKDDMTGATGEQYF. The CDR3 nucleotides read TGTGCCAGCAGCAAAGATGATATGACAGGCGCTACCGGCGAGCAGTACTTC.

This clonotype was seen more than once but under ten times. The J gene is TRBJ1-2, the V gene TRBV10-3; 7 positions agree with TRBD1. Germline-derived CDR1 and CDR2 are ENHRY and SYGVKD. V lost 10 bases to trimming and J lost 1 base; unmatched junction nucleotides: 24. The CDR3 extends over 19 amino acids. This CDR3 is CATESTLPERQGRNYGYTF. In DNA form, the CDR3 reads TGTGCCACCGAATCCACCCTGCCCGAGAGACAGGGCCGTAACTATGGCTACACCTTC.

This clonotype was found many times. The rearrangement joins TRBV12-3 or TRBV12-4 to TRBJ2-5, with D tentatively TRBD2 (5 bases). Trimming removed 5 bases from V and 5 bases from J, with 9 bases in between. The CDR3 covers 12 residues. CDR3 sequence reads: CASSSTGETQYF. The CDR3 region has the DNA TGTGCCAGCAGTAGTACGGGGGAGACCCAGTACTTC.

This clonotype was counted between two and nine times. V gene TRBV13 combines with J gene TRBJ2-7, with no clear D. The germline V gene has CDR1 PRHDT and CDR2 FYEKMQ (reference sequence). Trimming took 2 bases from V and 0 from J, leaving 14 bases between them. There are 16 residues in the CDR3. The CDR3, as DNA: TGTGCCAGCAGCTTATATCCGGGTCCAAGCTCCTACGAGCAGTACTTC. The encoded protein is CASSLYPGPSSYEQYF.

V usage is TRBV7-2 and J usage is TRBJ1-4; no clear D gene. The CDR3 spans 15 residues. CDR1 is SGHTA and CDR2 is FQGNSA in the germline V gene. V was clipped by 3 bases and J by 8 bases, with 16 bases between them. The CDR3 nucleotides read TGTGCCAGCAGCTTTGCCCGCAGTCCGGGCGAAAAACTGTTTTTT. Translating it yields CASSFARSPGEKLFF.

The chain joins TRBV20-1 to TRBJ2-7; D remains unclear. The V end lost 0 bases, the J end lost 0 bases, and 9 bases lay between the germline ends. This CDR3 is 14 amino acids long. CDR1 and CDR2 from the germline V gene are DFQATT and SNEGSKA (reference sequence). CDR3: CSARDPIGSYEQYF. Here the CDR3 DNA reads TGCAGTGCTAGAGACCCGATTGGCTCCTACGAGCAGTACTTC.